This T cell receptor (beta chain) was recorded in a study of blood T cell repertoires in COVID-19. This clone was seen once. The V end lost 6 bases, the J end lost 17 bases, and 16 bases lay between the germline ends. The CDR3 contains 11 residues. Germline loops: CDR1 MDHEN, CDR2 SYDVKM. Clones were sequenced by immunoSEQ multiplex PCR, and TCRdb holds only the in-frame ones, with some missing. The profile covers around 260,000 clones, with 80% to 85% appearing a single time and approximately 15% taken by the ten largest. Specimen: peripheral blood. The chain has TRBV28 and TRBJ1-4; D gene uncertain. This receptor was taken from an older person with COVID-19, enrolled during active disease. The CDR3 spells CASRSGLGGFF. The CDR3 nucleotides are TGTGCCAGCAGATCAGGACTAGGCGGTTTTTTT.